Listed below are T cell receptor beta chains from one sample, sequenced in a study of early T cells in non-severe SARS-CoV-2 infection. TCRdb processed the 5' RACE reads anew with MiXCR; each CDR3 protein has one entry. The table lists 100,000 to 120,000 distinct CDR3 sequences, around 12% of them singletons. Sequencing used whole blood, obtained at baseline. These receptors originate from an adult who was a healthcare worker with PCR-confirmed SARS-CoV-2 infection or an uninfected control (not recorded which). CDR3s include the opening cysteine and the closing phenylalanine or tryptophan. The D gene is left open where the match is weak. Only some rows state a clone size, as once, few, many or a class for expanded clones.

cdr3_nt: TGCACTCCCGCGGGTAGCGGGCGCACAGATACGCAGTATTTT; cdr3_aa: CTPAGSGRTDTQYF; clone_size: -; j_call: TRBJ2-3; d_call: TRBD2; v_call: TRBV20-1
cdr3_nt: TGTGCCAGCTCACCGAGGGCGGACGATTCACCCCTCCACTTT; cdr3_aa: CASSPRADDSPLHF; clone_size: -; j_call: TRBJ1-6; d_call: -; v_call: TRBV18
cdr3_nt: TGTGCCAGCAGTTTAAAAGGGGGCAATTCACCCCTCCACTTT; cdr3_aa: CASSLKGGNSPLHF; clone_size: few; j_call: TRBJ1-6; d_call: TRBD1; v_call: TRBV28
cdr3_nt: TGTGCCAGCAGTGCAGAAAGGGCTGGGGCCAACGTCCTGACTTTC; cdr3_aa: CASSAERAGANVLTF; clone_size: many; j_call: TRBJ2-6; d_call: -; v_call: TRBV2
cdr3_nt: TGTGCCACCAGCAGAGATCAGTCCAGGGGTAGTGCAGATACGCAGTATTTT; cdr3_aa: CATSRDQSRGSADTQYF; clone_size: few; j_call: TRBJ2-3; d_call: -; v_call: TRBV15
cdr3_nt: TGCAGTGCTAGAGAAGTAGATATGAACACTGAAGCTTTCTTT; cdr3_aa: CSAREVDMNTEAFF; clone_size: -; j_call: TRBJ1-1; d_call: -; v_call: TRBV20-1
cdr3_nt: TGTGCCAGCAGCTCGGGGGGAAAAGAGACCCAGTACTTC; cdr3_aa: CASSSGGKETQYF; clone_size: many; j_call: TRBJ2-5; d_call: TRBD2; v_call: TRBV11-2
cdr3_nt: TGTGCCAGCAGCGTCGGACAGAACTACGAGCAGTACTTC; cdr3_aa: CASSVGQNYEQYF; clone_size: -; j_call: TRBJ2-7; d_call: -; v_call: TRBV5-6
cdr3_nt: TGCGCCAGCAGCCCTTCCGGGACAAGCTCCTACAATGAGCAGTTCTTC; cdr3_aa: CASSPSGTSSYNEQFF; clone_size: -; j_call: TRBJ2-1; d_call: -; v_call: TRBV5-1
cdr3_nt: TGTGCCAGCAGTTTCTCAGGGGGGAGCAATCAGCCCCAGCATTTT; cdr3_aa: CASSFSGGSNQPQHF; clone_size: -; j_call: TRBJ1-5; d_call: TRBD1; v_call: TRBV28
cdr3_nt: TGCAGCGTTTCATCGGGCCAGAGAGAGCAGTACTTC; cdr3_aa: CSVSSGQREQYF; clone_size: -; j_call: TRBJ2-7; d_call: -; v_call: TRBV29-1
cdr3_nt: TGTGCCAGCAGCCCGACTAGCACCTACAATGAGCAGTTCTTC; cdr3_aa: CASSPTSTYNEQFF; clone_size: few; j_call: TRBJ2-1; d_call: TRBD2; v_call: TRBV7-9
cdr3_nt: TGCAGTGCTCCCGGACAGGGGGCTGGAGCTAATGAAAAACTGTTTTTT; cdr3_aa: CSAPGQGAGANEKLFF; clone_size: few; j_call: TRBJ1-4; d_call: TRBD1; v_call: TRBV20-1
cdr3_nt: TGTGCCAGCTCACCAAACACAGGGGACACTGAAGCTTTCTTT; cdr3_aa: CASSPNTGDTEAFF; clone_size: few; j_call: TRBJ1-1; d_call: TRBD1; v_call: TRBV18
cdr3_nt: TGTGCCAGCAGGCCCCAAAGTAAGCCCGGCTACACCTTC; cdr3_aa: CASRPQSKPGYTF; clone_size: -; j_call: TRBJ1-2; d_call: -; v_call: TRBV28
cdr3_nt: TGTGCCTGGAGTGTACACCCCTATGGCTACACCTTC; cdr3_aa: CAWSVHPYGYTF; clone_size: few; j_call: TRBJ1-2; d_call: -; v_call: TRBV30
cdr3_nt: TGTGCCAGCAGCTGGGTGGGACAGCCCCAGCATTTT; cdr3_aa: CASSWVGQPQHF; clone_size: few; j_call: TRBJ1-5; d_call: -; v_call: TRBV7-9
cdr3_nt: TGCAGTGCCTCCAGGGGGTCCTACGAGCAGTACTTC; cdr3_aa: CSASRGSYEQYF; clone_size: many; j_call: TRBJ2-7; d_call: TRBD1; v_call: TRBV20-1
cdr3_nt: TGTGCCAGCAGCTTAAGGGACAGGGACGAGCAGTACTTC; cdr3_aa: CASSLRDRDEQYF; clone_size: many; j_call: TRBJ2-7; d_call: TRBD1; v_call: TRBV7-8
cdr3_nt: TGTGCCAGCAGCCGATGGGGTTGGAACGAGCAGTACTTC; cdr3_aa: CASSRWGWNEQYF; clone_size: -; j_call: TRBJ2-7; d_call: -; v_call: TRBV28
cdr3_nt: TGCGCCAGCAGCTCGATTGCGGGGGCGCTTAACTCTGAAGCTTTCTTT; cdr3_aa: CASSSIAGALNSEAFF; clone_size: -; j_call: TRBJ1-1; d_call: -; v_call: TRBV5-1
cdr3_nt: TGCGCCAGCAGCCAAGGGGTGGACGGAACCTACGAGCAGTACTTC; cdr3_aa: CASSQGVDGTYEQYF; clone_size: once; j_call: TRBJ2-7; d_call: -; v_call: TRBV4-1
cdr3_nt: TGTGCCAGCATGATGAACTATGGCTACACCTTC; cdr3_aa: CASMMNYGYTF; clone_size: few; j_call: TRBJ1-2; d_call: -; v_call: TRBV28
cdr3_nt: TGTGCCAGCTCACCACCGCCGGGACTTACAAACACTGAAGCTTTCTTT; cdr3_aa: CASSPPPGLTNTEAFF; clone_size: -; j_call: TRBJ1-1; d_call: -; v_call: TRBV18
cdr3_nt: TGTGCCAGCAGCGAACCCGGGACTACCCAATACAATGAGCAGTTCTTC; cdr3_aa: CASSEPGTTQYNEQFF; clone_size: -; j_call: TRBJ2-1; d_call: TRBD2; v_call: TRBV7-9
cdr3_nt: TGTGCCAGCAGCGATCTTCCGTACAGGGTTCAAGAGACCCAGTACTTC; cdr3_aa: CASSDLPYRVQETQYF; clone_size: few; j_call: TRBJ2-5; d_call: -; v_call: TRBV11-2
cdr3_nt: TGTGCCAGCAGTTCCATTTCCTCACCCCTCCACTTT; cdr3_aa: CASSSISSPLHF; clone_size: -; j_call: TRBJ1-6; d_call: -; v_call: TRBV6-5
cdr3_nt: TGTGCCAGCAGCTTAGTAGCGGGGACCTACAATGAGCAGTTCTTC; cdr3_aa: CASSLVAGTYNEQFF; clone_size: -; j_call: TRBJ2-1; d_call: TRBD2; v_call: TRBV7-2
cdr3_nt: TGTGCCAGCAGCGAGACAGGGTGGAATGAGCAGTTCTTC; cdr3_aa: CASSETGWNEQFF; clone_size: few; j_call: TRBJ2-1; d_call: TRBD1; v_call: TRBV3-1
cdr3_nt: TGTGCCAGCAGTTACCCAGGGCAGACCCAGTACTTC; cdr3_aa: CASSYPGQTQYF; clone_size: few; j_call: TRBJ2-5; d_call: -; v_call: TRBV27
cdr3_nt: TGTGCCAGCAGCGCCTTCTCTGGGGCCAACGTCCTGACTTTC; cdr3_aa: CASSAFSGANVLTF; clone_size: many; j_call: TRBJ2-6; d_call: -; v_call: TRBV9
cdr3_nt: TGTGCCAGCAGTTACGACAAGGAAGTGGCTGAAGCTTTCTTT; cdr3_aa: CASSYDKEVAEAFF; clone_size: few; j_call: TRBJ1-1; d_call: -; v_call: TRBV6-2/TRBV6-3
cdr3_nt: TGTGCCAGCAGTCCCTCTTGGGCCGAGCAGTACTTC; cdr3_aa: CASSPSWAEQYF; clone_size: -; j_call: TRBJ2-7; d_call: -; v_call: TRBV28
cdr3_nt: TGTGCCGTCGGGCCACGGGAGACCCAGTACTTC; cdr3_aa: CAVGPRETQYF; clone_size: few; j_call: TRBJ2-5; d_call: -; v_call: TRBV12-3/TRBV12-4
cdr3_nt: TGTGCCAGTAGTATAGCGGGATGGTACGAGCAGTACTTC; cdr3_aa: CASSIAGWYEQYF; clone_size: many; j_call: TRBJ2-7; d_call: -; v_call: TRBV19
cdr3_nt: TGTGCCAGCTCACCTGGCAGAAGTAGGGGCGAATGGGCTGAAGCTTTCTTT; cdr3_aa: CASSPGRSRGEWAEAFF; clone_size: few; j_call: TRBJ1-1; d_call: -; v_call: TRBV18
cdr3_nt: TGTGCCAGCAGCCAGACAATAAACACCATATATTTT; cdr3_aa: CASSQTINTIYF; clone_size: -; j_call: TRBJ1-3; d_call: -; v_call: TRBV3-1
cdr3_nt: TGTGCCAGCAGGGCGTCTAGCGGGAACAATGAGCAGTTCTTC; cdr3_aa: CASRASSGNNEQFF; clone_size: many; j_call: TRBJ2-1; d_call: TRBD2; v_call: TRBV27
cdr3_nt: TGTGCCATCTCGGACATGAACACTGAAGCTTTCTTT; cdr3_aa: CAISDMNTEAFF; clone_size: many; j_call: TRBJ1-1; d_call: -; v_call: TRBV12-3/TRBV12-4
cdr3_nt: TGTGCCAGCAGCTTGGGACTAGCGGGGGCCCGATCCTACAATGAGCAGTTCTTC; cdr3_aa: CASSLGLAGARSYNEQFF; clone_size: few; j_call: TRBJ2-1; d_call: TRBD2; v_call: TRBV5-4
cdr3_nt: TGCAGTGCTGGACCGTACAATGAGCAGTTCTTC; cdr3_aa: CSAGPYNEQFF; clone_size: many; j_call: TRBJ2-1; d_call: -; v_call: TRBV20-1
cdr3_nt: TGTGCCGGAAGGACAGTGCCCTTATATGGCTACACCTTC; cdr3_aa: CAGRTVPLYGYTF; clone_size: -; j_call: TRBJ1-2; d_call: -; v_call: TRBV6-1
cdr3_nt: TGTGCCAGCAGTTTCGCAGAGCGCGAGACCCAGTACTTC; cdr3_aa: CASSFAERETQYF; clone_size: -; j_call: TRBJ2-5; d_call: -; v_call: TRBV12-3/TRBV12-4
cdr3_nt: TGCGCCAGCAGCTTGGGAGGCCAGGGGGTGAACACTGAAGCTTTCTTT; cdr3_aa: CASSLGGQGVNTEAFF; clone_size: few; j_call: TRBJ1-1; d_call: TRBD1; v_call: TRBV5-1
cdr3_nt: TGCGCCAGCAGCCAAGGCGGGGCGGCCAACACCGGGGAGCTGTTTTTT; cdr3_aa: CASSQGGAANTGELFF; clone_size: few; j_call: TRBJ2-2; d_call: -; v_call: TRBV4-1
cdr3_nt: TGCAGTGCGCCCCACGTTACAGTCAACACTGAAGCTTTCTTT; cdr3_aa: CSAPHVTVNTEAFF; clone_size: few; j_call: TRBJ1-1; d_call: -; v_call: TRBV20-1
cdr3_nt: TGTGCCAGCAGTTACGTAGCGGGAGAGGGGGAAGAGACCCAGTACTTC; cdr3_aa: CASSYVAGEGEETQYF; clone_size: -; j_call: TRBJ2-5; d_call: TRBD2; v_call: TRBV12-3/TRBV12-4
cdr3_nt: TGTGCCAGCAGCTTAAGATCGGGCGGCGGGACCGGGGAGCTGTTTTTT; cdr3_aa: CASSLRSGGGTGELFF; clone_size: few; j_call: TRBJ2-2; d_call: -; v_call: TRBV7-3
cdr3_nt: TGTGCCAGCAGCCTCGAAGACGGAACCGGGGAGACCCAGTACTTC; cdr3_aa: CASSLEDGTGETQYF; clone_size: -; j_call: TRBJ2-5; d_call: -; v_call: TRBV3-1
cdr3_nt: TGTGCCAGCAGCTTATATGATGGCTGGGGGACAGGGCGTGAAAAACTGTTTTTT; cdr3_aa: CASSLYDGWGTGREKLFF; clone_size: many; j_call: TRBJ1-4; d_call: TRBD1; v_call: TRBV7-2
cdr3_nt: TGTGCCAGCAGCTTAGAACTAGCGGGGTCCACAGATACGCAGTATTTT; cdr3_aa: CASSLELAGSTDTQYF; clone_size: few; j_call: TRBJ2-3; d_call: TRBD2; v_call: TRBV7-6
cdr3_nt: TGTGCCAGCAGCCCAAATCCTGGCCGGGGCACTGAAGCTTTCTTT; cdr3_aa: CASSPNPGRGTEAFF; clone_size: many; j_call: TRBJ1-1; d_call: -; v_call: TRBV7-9
cdr3_nt: TGTGCCAGCAATACCAGGGGGAATTCACCCCTCCACTTT; cdr3_aa: CASNTRGNSPLHF; clone_size: -; j_call: TRBJ1-6; d_call: TRBD1; v_call: TRBV6-1
cdr3_nt: TGTGCCAGCAGTTACTGGGAAGGGGAGAATGGCTACACCTTC; cdr3_aa: CASSYWEGENGYTF; clone_size: many; j_call: TRBJ1-2; d_call: -; v_call: TRBV6-5
cdr3_nt: TGCGCCAGCAGCTTACCCCAACCGGCAGGGGTTGAGCAGTTCTTC; cdr3_aa: CASSLPQPAGVEQFF; clone_size: -; j_call: TRBJ2-1; d_call: -; v_call: TRBV5-1
cdr3_nt: TGCGCCAGCAGCTTGATGGTAGGGGACAACGAGCAGTACTTC; cdr3_aa: CASSLMVGDNEQYF; clone_size: few; j_call: TRBJ2-7; d_call: -; v_call: TRBV5-1
cdr3_nt: TGTGCCAGCTCACCTCGACAGGGGGCAGGAGAAAAACTGTTTTTT; cdr3_aa: CASSPRQGAGEKLFF; clone_size: many; j_call: TRBJ1-4; d_call: TRBD1; v_call: TRBV18
cdr3_nt: TGCAGTGCTAGACTGCCAGGGGGCACTGAAGCTTTCTTT; cdr3_aa: CSARLPGGTEAFF; clone_size: -; j_call: TRBJ1-1; d_call: TRBD1; v_call: TRBV20-1
cdr3_nt: TGCAGTGCTAGAGTTAGCGGGAGCTCCTACGAGCAGTACTTC; cdr3_aa: CSARVSGSSYEQYF; clone_size: -; j_call: TRBJ2-7; d_call: TRBD2; v_call: TRBV20-1
cdr3_nt: TGCAGTGCTAGACCTGGGCCTGAAGCTTTCTTT; cdr3_aa: CSARPGPEAFF; clone_size: many; j_call: TRBJ1-1; d_call: -; v_call: TRBV20-1